Presented here are 25 T cell receptor beta chains from one specimen sequenced in a study of blood T cells in healthy people across ages. The second PCR ran roughly 7 to 11 cycles with a sample-barcoded 5' primer and J-beta primers. TCRdb reprocessed the 5' RACE reads via MiXCR and lists one record per CDR3 protein. Of roughly 1 million distinct CDR3 sequences listed, approximately 25% are singletons. The same sample was also studied in work on T cells of mothers and their children.

What was sequenced was blood. The source of these receptors is a girl aged 2 to 10 in good health.

This clonotype has only a few counts. CDR3 region: CSVSRTSGRLETQYF. The CDR3 DNA reads as TGCAGCGTCTCCCGGACTAGCGGGAGGTTAGAGACCCAGTACTTC. The rearrangement uses TRBV29-1 and TRBJ2-5, with 14 nucleotides matching TRBD2. The CDR3 extends over 15 amino acids. CDR1 is SQVTM and CDR2 is ANQGSEA in the germline V gene. The J segment lost 4 bases and the V segment lost 6 bases, leaving 7 bases of the junction unmatched.

This clonotype was counted only a few times. CDR3 protein: CASSLSILNYGYTF. The CDR3 DNA reads TGTGCCAGCAGTTTATCCATACTTAACTATGGCTACACCTTC. V and J are TRBV12-3 or TRBV12-4 and TRBJ1-2, with no clear D. There are 14 residues in the CDR3. The germline V and J ends were trimmed by 2 bases and 1 base, with 8 bases remaining between them.

The chain joins TRBV12-3 or TRBV12-4 to TRBJ1-1; TRBD1 agrees at 9 bases. The CDR3 is 15 amino acids. V was clipped by 7 bases and J by 3 bases; unmatched bases: 9. The CDR3 is CASTPGGQGYTEAFF. The DNA of the CDR3 is TGTGCCAGCACCCCTGGGGGACAGGGCTACACTGAAGCTTTCTTT.

J is TRBJ2-1 and V is TRBV29-1; the match to TRBD1 covers 7 bases. This CDR3 has 15 amino acids. The V gene's germline CDR1 is SQVTM and CDR2 ANQGSEA. V dropped 0 bases and J dropped 4; count of bases not matched to a gene: 6. Here the CDR3 DNA reads TGCAGCGTTGAAGATCCCGGGACAGTATACAATGAGCAGTTCTTC. This gives the protein CSVEDPGTVYNEQFF.

The table lists this clonotype with a few counts. The gene calls are TRBV6-5 and TRBJ2-6, with TRBD2 as a possible D gene (6 bases). Looked up from germline, CDR1 is MNHEY and CDR2 is SVGAGI. This CDR3 has 18 residues. Trimming took off 3 bases at V and 0 bases at J, with 15 bases between the two ends. For the CDR3, the DNA is TGTGCCAGCAGTTATTCTATTCGGGAGCTCTCTGGGGCCAACGTCCTGACTTTC. Protein: CASSYSIRELSGANVLTF.

The rearrangement joins TRBV27 to TRBJ2-3; 7 positions match TRBD2. In germline, CDR1 is MNHEY, CDR2 SMNVEV (reference sequence). The CDR3 contains 17 residues. V was clipped by 3 bases and J by 2 bases; unmatched bases: 11. The CDR3 loop is CASSFLQASGNTDTQYF. CDR3 nucleotide sequence: TGTGCCAGCAGTTTTCTGCAGGCGAGCGGGAACACAGATACGCAGTATTTT.

In DNA, the CDR3 is TGTGCCAGCAGCCCTATTAAAAGCGCTGAAGCTTTCTTT. This gives the protein CASSPIKSAEAFF. The chain combines TRBV6-5 with TRBJ1-1; D gene ambiguous. The CDR3 consists of 13 residues. Trimming took off 6 bases at V and 6 bases at J, with 14 bases between the two ends. In germline, CDR1 is MNHEY, CDR2 SVGAGI.

The chain links TRBV7-9 to TRBJ2-7; D perhaps matches TRBD2 (6 bases). CDR1 and CDR2 (germline): SEHNR, FQNEAQ (reference sequence). Trimming took 5 bases from V and 3 from J, leaving 17 bases between them. This CDR3 contains 15 residues. CDR3 loop: CASSDALGGYYEQYF. In nucleotides, the CDR3 is TGTGCCAGCAGCGACGCCCTGGGGGGTTACTACGAGCAGTACTTC.

This clonotype has a handful of counts. V usage is TRBV7-9 and J usage is TRBJ2-5; D call uncertain. Near its end, the DNA agrees better with TRBJ2-1, so the J call may be wrong. Germline CDR1 reads SEHNR; CDR2 reads FQNEAQ (reference sequence). The CDR3 is 11 residues long. CDR3 DNA sequence: TGTGCCAGCAGCTTAGGTTCAAAGCAGTTCTTC. It specifies CASSLGSKQFF.

The genes are TRBV7-6 and TRBJ2-6; TRBD1 is a possible D gene (6 bases). Per germline, CDR1 SGHVS and CDR2 FNYEAQ. CDR3 length: 15 residues. The V end lost 5 bases, the J end lost 4 bases, and 12 bases lay between the germline ends. The DNA for the CDR3 is TGTGCCAGCAGCCACCAGGGGTACGGGGCCAACGTCCTGACTTTC. This translates into CASSHQGYGANVLTF.

V usage is TRBV5-1 and J usage is TRBJ1-2; no clear D. The CDR3 loop spans 12 amino acids. Trimming removed 0 bases from V and 8 bases from J, with 8 bases in between. Germline CDR1 reads SGHRS; CDR2 reads YFSETQ. This chain's CDR3 is CASSLGVSGYTF. As DNA, the CDR3 is TGCGCCAGCAGCTTGGGAGTAAGCGGCTACACCTTC.

This clonotype was observed a few times. V gene TRBV29-1 combines with J gene TRBJ2-5; a weak D match, TRBD2 (5 bases). Germline V gene data show CDR1 as SQVTM and CDR2 as ANQGSEA. V was clipped by 0 bases and J by 1 base, with 6 bases between them. The CDR3 length is 13 residues. CDR3: CSVEEGVQETQYF. CDR3 DNA sequence: TGCAGCGTTGAAGAGGGAGTCCAAGAGACCCAGTACTTC.

The chain recombines TRBV27 with TRBJ2-5, with D perhaps matching TRBD2 (6 bases). The CDR3 loop spans 13 amino acids. Germline V gene sequence: CDR1 MNHEY, CDR2 SMNVEV (reference sequence). The germline V and J ends were trimmed by 5 bases and 7 bases, with 14 bases remaining between them. The CDR3 coding sequence is TGTGCCAGCAGTGGGACTTTCGGCGGGACCCAGTACTTC. Translating it yields CASSGTFGGTQYF.

The chain uses TRBV4-1 and TRBJ2-3; possibly TRBD1 for D (5 bases). The CDR3 extends over 15 amino acids. The V end was cut by 1 base, the J end by 6 bases, with 14 bases between. Germline V gene data show CDR1 as MGHRA and CDR2 as YSYEKL. The CDR3 DNA is TGCGCCAGCAGCCAAGCCAAGGGGCAAAGCGATACGCAGTATTTT. Its translation: CASSQAKGQSDTQYF.

The chain joins TRBV29-1 to TRBJ2-5; possible D gene TRBD1, 5 bases. Germline CDR1 SQVTM, CDR2 ANQGSEA. The CDR3 is 14 amino acids. With 2 bases removed from V and 0 bases from J, the gap between germline ends came to 10 bases. In DNA form, the CDR3 reads TGCAGCGTTGAAAGGACATTGTACCAAGAGACCCAGTACTTC. Translating gives CSVERTLYQETQYF. Complete variable domain (other parts from reference TRBV29-1 and TRBJ2-5): SAVISQKPSRDICQRGTSLTIQCQVDSQVTMMFWYRQQPGQSLTLIATANQGSEATYESGFVIDKFPISRPNLTFSTLTVSNMSPEDSSIYLCSVERTLYQETQYFGPGTRLLVL.

The sample holds a few counts of this clonotype. The chain joins TRBV28 to TRBJ2-1, with a weak D call TRBD2 (6 bases). V was pared by 7 bases and J by 8 bases, with 21 bases between. Per germline, CDR1 MDHEN and CDR2 SYDVKM. The CDR3 totals 15 residues. This chain's CDR3 is CASITPGLGRDEQFF. The CDR3 nucleotides are TGTGCCAGCATAACACCGGGACTTGGCAGGGATGAGCAGTTCTTC.

The rearrangement joins TRBV11-2 to TRBJ2-7, with TRBD1 identical over 7 bases. CDR1 and CDR2 (germline): SGHAT, FQNNGV. V lost 4 bases to trimming and J lost 0 bases; unmatched junction nucleotides: 9. The length of the CDR3 is 16 residues. In nucleotides, the CDR3 is TGTGCCAGCAGCTCGACACTACAGGGGATCTCCTACGAGCAGTACTTC. This codes for CASSSTLQGISYEQYF.

This clonotype has only a few counts. The J gene is TRBJ1-3, the V gene TRBV9; no clear D. Germline V lookup: CDR1 SGDLS, CDR2 YYNGEE. CDR3 length: 14 residues. Trimming cost V 4 bases and J 7 bases, with 15 bases left between them. CDR3 sequence (DNA): TGTGCCAGCAGCTCACCTCCGGAGATTAACACCATATATTTT. It yields the protein CASSSPPEINTIYF.

This chain uses TRBV9 with TRBJ1-2; 9 bases agree with TRBD1. Trimming took 4 bases from V and 4 from J; bases not matched to a gene: 8. This CDR3 region has 15 residues. From germline, CDR1 is SGDLS and CDR2 YYNGEE. The CDR3 nucleotides are TGTGCCAGCAGCAGCCGGACAGGGGTAGGCTATGGCTACACCTTC. Translation gives CASSSRTGVGYGYTF.

The chain combines TRBV29-1 with TRBJ1-3; D gene ambiguous. CDR1 is SQVTM and CDR2 is ANQGSEA in the germline V gene. V lost 6 bases and J 0 bases, leaving 15 bases between the germline ends. This CDR3 has 15 residues. Written as DNA, the CDR3 is TGCAGCGTCGCCGGAGGCTCCTTCTCTGGAAACACCATATATTTT. Amino acids: CSVAGGSFSGNTIYF.

This chain uses TRBV7-2 with TRBJ2-7; the D gene is possibly TRBD2 (5 bases). Between the trimmed V and J ends, which lost 5 bases and 4 bases, there was a span of 12 bases. Germline CDR1 and CDR2: SGHTA and FQGNSA. The CDR3 loop spans 13 amino acids. The CDR3 here is CASSPREPYEQYF. In DNA, the CDR3 is TGTGCCAGCAGCCCCCGGGAACCTTACGAGCAGTACTTC.

A remark on this clonotype: This may be a read error, as it is one base from a much larger clone. This chain links TRBV7-9 with TRBJ2-1; D remains unclear. There are 12 residues in the CDR3. V lost 4 bases and J lost 4, with 5 bases in between. In germline, CDR1 is SEHNR, CDR2 FQNEAQ (reference sequence). The CDR3 DNA reads TGTGCCAGCAGCTACCAGTACAATGAGCAGTTCTTC. This translates into CASSYQYNEQFF.

This clonotype was counted a few times. The J gene is TRBJ2-3, the V gene TRBV5-5, with D possibly called TRBD1 or TRBD2 (5 bases each). V was clipped by 2 bases and J by 2 bases, with 9 bases between them. CDR3 length equals 14 residues. From germline, CDR1 is SGHKS and CDR2 YYEKEE (reference sequence). As DNA, the CDR3 is TGTGCCAGCAGCTTACGGGACGACACAGATACGCAGTATTTT. As protein: CASSLRDDTDTQYF. The full variable domain, its missing parts supplied by reference TRBV5-5 and TRBJ2-3, is DAGVTQSPTHLIKTRGQQVTLRCSPISGHKSVSWYQQVLGQGPQFIFQYYEKEERGRGNFPDRFSARQFPNYSSELNVNALLLGDSALYLCASSLRDDTDTQYFGPGTRLTVL.

This clonotype was recorded many times. The chain couples TRBV20-1 to TRBJ2-1, with TRBD2 identical over 8 bases. V shed 1 base and J 6 bases; nucleotides not matched to a gene: 8. Germline lookup yields CDR1 DFQATT and CDR2 SNEGSKA (reference sequence). The CDR3 has 15 amino acids. The CDR3 nucleotides read TGCAGTGCTAGAGGGTTTAGCGGGGAACTCAATGAGCAGTTCTTC. As protein: CSARGFSGELNEQFF.

This clonotype appeared a few times. This chain uses TRBV11-2 with TRBJ1-2, with no clear D. The CDR3 length is 14 residues. The ends were cut back, 5 bases at V and 4 bases at J, with 14 bases in the middle. CDR1 is SGHAT, CDR2 FQNNGV, per germline. The CDR3 sequence: CASSPTTGLYGYTF. The CDR3 coding sequence is TGTGCCAGCAGCCCCACGACTGGCCTCTATGGCTACACCTTC. Variable domain in full (rest from reference TRBV11-2 and TRBJ1-2): EAGVAQSPRYKIIEKRQSVAFWCNPISGHATLYWYQQILGQGPKLLIQFQNNGVVDDSQLPKDRFSAERLKGVDSTLKIQPAKLEDSAVYLCASSPTTGLYGYTFGSGTRLTVV.